This TCR beta chain appears in the sequencing data of a study of identical twins. Study-wide results and limits: Zero-insertion analyses could be partly confounded by invariant MAIT and iNKT cells. Carriage of fewer insertions was seen in abundant cord blood beta clonotypes, whereas memory repertoires showed none.

All donors were healthy Caucasians. MiXCR, applied by TCRdb to the 5' RACE reads, yields one record per CDR3 protein. Counted here are 130,000 to 150,000 distinct CDR3 sequences, 3% to 4.5% occurring once; the ten biggest clones make up more than 6.5%. CDR1 is MNHEY, CDR2 SMNVEV, per germline (reference sequence). The CDR3 is 16 residues long. Trimming cost V 0 bases and J 1 base, with 12 bases left between them. In this sample, this clonotype turned up many times. The antigen remains undetermined. V usage is TRBV27 and J usage is TRBJ1-1, with D uncertain. This clonotype originated in a young man in good health. The source material was memory T cells sorted from blood. The CDR3 bases are TGTGCCAGCAGTTTATCGACATTCGCCGGGAACACTGAAGCTTTCTTT. Translated: CASSLSTFAGNTEAFF.